The sequence of this T cell receptor beta chain was determined in a study of CXCR3-negative and CXCR3-positive naive CD8 T cells. Study-wide points: CXCR3-negative and CXCR3-positive naive cells shared comparable TRBV-TRBJ usage, but memory cells did not. Researchers report that CXCR3-positive naive cells carry more hydrophobic TRB CDR3s than CXCR3-negative naive cells.

This CDR3 comprises 21 residues. The germline gives CDR1 MDHEN, CDR2 SYDVKM. Concerning this clonotype itself: Antigen: not known.

UMI-tagged TRB cDNA libraries were built via 5' RACE. TCRdb re-called the 5' RACE reads; one entry per CDR3 protein, DNA not given. The sample data list tens of thousands of distinct CDR3 sequences. Among CD8+ T cells, naive ones were CD45RO-CCR7+CD27+CD95-. The sequenced sample consisted of naive CXCR3- CD8+ T cells from blood. Subset given: CD45RO-CCR7+CD27+CD95- naive CD8+ T cells lacking CXCR3 (TNR3-). The receptor comes from a human donor in good health. Some clones in this sample may be carry-over from other donors' samples. The chain has TRBV28 and TRBJ2-1; TCRdb outputs TRBD1, but without DNA this stays unchecked. Here the CDR3 reads CASSSPPAQGAFIPLQDEQFF. Complete variable domain (other parts from reference TRBV28 and TRBJ2-1): DVKVTQSSRYLVKRTGEKVFLECVQDMDHENMFWYRQDPGLGLRLIYFSYDVKMKEKGDIPEGYSVSREKKERFSLILESASTNQTSMYLCASSSPPAQGAFIPLQDEQFFGPGTRLTVL.